These 32 T cell receptor beta chains originate from one sample sequenced in a study of T cells in Graves' hyperthyroidism and ophthalmopathy. Authors of the study amplified TCR beta CDR3 regions from RNA transcripts. The primer set for the first-round RT-PCR of the TCR CDR3 was HTBI. Each CDR3 protein gets one entry after TCRdb re-called the multiplex PCR reads with MiXCR. This table has about 480,000 distinct CDR3 sequences, approximately 14% appearing once. The sample consisted of blood. These receptors all stem from a young woman with Graves' hyperthyroidism.

At least ten counts were recorded for this clonotype. The chain has TRBV5-1 and TRBJ2-1; 8 bases fit TRBD2. This CDR3 has 15 residues. From germline, CDR1 is SGHRS and CDR2 YFSETQ. V gave up 4 bases and J gave up 7 bases; unmatched junction bases: 10. This CDR3 is CASSRGSGNVNEQFF. In nucleotides, the CDR3 is TGCGCCAGCAGCCGGGGTAGCGGGAATGTTAATGAGCAGTTCTTC.

This clonotype showed up just a few times. This rearrangement joins TRBV7-3 to TRBJ2-1; 9 bases are shared with TRBD2. Germline CDR1 SGHTA, CDR2 FQGTGA. The CDR3 length is 17 residues. V lost 5 bases to trimming and J lost 3 bases; unmatched junction nucleotides: 11. CDR3 sequence reads: CASSQHGASGIYNEQFF. Written as DNA, the CDR3 is TGTGCCAGCAGCCAACATGGGGCTAGCGGGATCTACAATGAGCAGTTCTTC.

The J gene is TRBJ2-3, the V gene TRBV5-4; 7 bases match TRBD2. Unmatched junction bases numbered 10, after V lost 4 bases and J lost 5 bases. The CDR3 loop spans 15 amino acids. Germline-derived CDR1 and CDR2 are SGHNT and YYREEE (reference sequence). CDR3: CASSRGGLAGDTQYF. DNA of the CDR3: TGTGCCAGCAGCCGTGGAGGGTTAGCGGGAGATACGCAGTATTTT.

This clonotype occurred a few times. This chain uses TRBV2 with TRBJ2-5; D gene uncertain. The length of the CDR3 is 12 residues. The germline V gene encodes CDR1 SNHLY and CDR2 FYNNEI. V dropped 3 bases and J dropped 5 bases, with 7 bases sitting between them. CDR3 coding DNA: TGTGCCAGCAGTGACCCAACTGAGACCCAGTACTTC. Amino acid sequence: CASSDPTETQYF. The variable domain in full, completed from reference TRBV2 and TRBJ2-5, reads EPEVTQTPSHQVTQMGQEVILRCVPISNHLYFYWYRQILGQKVEFLVSFYNNEISEKSEIFDDQFSVERPDGSNFTLKIRSTKLEDSAMYFCASSDPTETQYFGPGTRLLVL.

A few counts support this clonotype. The rearrangement links TRBV6-5 to TRBJ1-3; D perhaps matches TRBD1 (5 bases). There are 15 residues in the CDR3. V was cut by 0 bases and J by 6 bases, with 12 bases left in between. Germline V CDR1 and CDR2: MNHEY, SVGAGI. The CDR3 sequence: CASSYSMGPLNTIYF. CDR3 nucleotides: TGTGCCAGCAGTTACTCGATGGGGCCCTTAAACACCATATATTTT.

The chain recombines TRBV6-1 with TRBJ2-2; D gene ambiguous. CDR1 and CDR2 from the germline V gene are MNHNS and SASEGT. The V end was cut by 11 bases, the J end by 5 bases, with 18 bases between. The CDR3 is made up of 14 amino acids. The CDR3 DNA reads TGTGCCGGCCGGTCCATCACGGGTACCGGGGAGCTGTTTTTT. It is translated as CAGRSITGTGELFF.

This clonotype was seen ten or more times. V and J are TRBV29-1 and TRBJ1-3; D gene unclear. V was trimmed by 7 bases and J by 0 bases, leaving 13 bases between them. Per germline, CDR1 SQVTM and CDR2 ANQGSEA. The CDR3 spans 14 residues. CDR3 sequence (DNA): TGCAGCGGAATCAGACGGAGCTCTGGAAACACCATATATTTT. Encoded protein: CSGIRRSSGNTIYF.

In its sample, this clonotype was seen many times. V and J are TRBV5-1 and TRBJ2-1; TRBD2 agrees at 9 bases. Germline-derived CDR1 and CDR2 are SGHRS and YFSETQ. This CDR3 comprises 15 residues. The ends lost 5 bases at V and 5 bases at J; junction bases unmatched: 8. The CDR3 nucleotides read TGCGCCAGCAGGCAGGCGGGAGGGCCAAACAATGAGCAGTTCTTC. Translation gives CASRQAGGPNNEQFF.

This clonotype was detected many times. This chain uses TRBV28 with TRBJ1-1, with 7 nucleotides matching TRBD1. CDR1 and CDR2 (germline): MDHEN, SYDVKM. V gave up 3 bases and J gave up 8 bases; unmatched junction bases: 9. This CDR3 comprises 14 residues. The CDR3 coding sequence is TGTGCCAGCAGTTTTCCGACAGGGAGTTGGGAAGCTTTCTTT. Translation gives CASSFPTGSWEAFF.

The V and J genes are TRBV10-3 and TRBJ2-1; 10 bases are a match to TRBD2. The CDR3 has 14 residues. Germline V CDR1 and CDR2: ENHRY, SYGVKD. V shed 10 bases, J shed 4 bases, and the junction held 7 bases outside the gene matches. The CDR3 loop reads CASPGTSEYNEQFF. The CDR3 nucleotides are TGTGCCAGTCCCGGGACTAGCGAATACAATGAGCAGTTCTTC.

This clonotype was seen ten or more times. The chain carries TRBV10-3 and TRBJ2-5, with D uncertain. The V end lost 3 bases, the J end lost 2 bases, and 1 base lay between the germline ends. The CDR3 runs 11 residues. Germline CDR1 ENHRY, CDR2 SYGVKD. CDR3 loop: CAISDQETQYF. DNA of the CDR3: TGTGCCATCAGTGATCAAGAGACCCAGTACTTC.

This chain uses TRBV12-3 or TRBV12-4 with TRBJ2-1; D is unresolved. Trimming pared 2 bases from V and 1 base from J, leaving 6 bases between. This CDR3 has 14 amino acids. The CDR3 nucleotides read TGTGCCAGCAGTTTATGGCGTTCCTACAATGAGCAGTTCTTC. It encodes CASSLWRSYNEQFF.

This clonotype occurred many times. V gene TRBV7-9 combines with J gene TRBJ2-1; TRBD2 aligns across 11 bases. CDR1 and CDR2 (germline): SEHNR, FQNEAQ (reference sequence). CDR3 length: 15 residues. Trimming cost V 6 bases and J 8 bases; bases outside gene matches: 9. CDR3 nucleotides: TGTGCCAGCAGGTTACTAGCGGGAGTATTAGATGAGCAGTTCTTC. Residues: CASRLLAGVLDEQFF.

The table lists this clonotype with many counts. This sequence joins TRBV20-1 and TRBJ2-5; D gene ambiguous. The CDR3 is 11 amino acids. Germline V gives CDR1 DFQATT, CDR2 SNEGSKA (reference sequence). The V and J ends lost 3 bases and 7 bases respectively, with 9 bases between them. Here the CDR3 DNA reads TGCAGTGCTAGCCATCGAGGGACCCAGTACTTC. It translates to CSASHRGTQYF.

Only a few counts were recorded for this clonotype. The chain couples TRBV29-1 to TRBJ2-1; no reliable D call. This CDR3 has 15 amino acids. V shed 1 base and J shed 0 bases, with 10 bases lying between them. The germline V gene encodes CDR1 SQVTM and CDR2 ANQGSEA. The CDR3 DNA follows: TGCAGCGTTGAAGCCGCAGTCCGCTCCTACAATGAGCAGTTCTTC. Its translation is CSVEAAVRSYNEQFF.

This clonotype was recorded many times. This chain connects TRBV11-3 to TRBJ2-3, with TRBD2 matching over 7 bases. The germline V gene has CDR1 SGHNT and CDR2 YENEEA. V shed 4 bases and J 2 bases; nucleotides not matched to a gene: 9. The CDR3 has 16 residues. CDR3 DNA: TGTGCCAGCAGCTCACTAGTTGGGGGGGACACAGATACGCAGTATTTT. Protein product: CASSSLVGGDTDTQYF.

This clonotype showed up just a few times. The chain is built from TRBV14 and TRBJ1-6; no definite D call. Germline values: CDR1 SGHDN, CDR2 FVKESK. The length of the CDR3 is 16 residues. V lost 3 bases to trimming and J lost 0 bases, with 9 bases between them. DNA of the CDR3: TGTGCCAGCAGCCAGCCGGGGAGCTCCTATAATTCACCCCTCCACTTT. Its protein product is CASSQPGSSYNSPLHF.

This CDR3 reads CASRGTGSSYEQYV. CDR3 DNA: TGTGCCAGCAGGGGAACAGGGAGCTCCTACGAGCAGTACGTC. The J gene is TRBJ2-7, the V gene TRBV2, with D possibly TRBD1 on 6 matching bases. The length of the CDR3 is 14 residues. Germline CDR1 reads SNHLY; CDR2 reads FYNNEI. Trimming stripped 6 bases from V and 0 bases from J, with 12 bases between.

The table lists this clonotype with many counts. The chain recombines TRBV9 with TRBJ2-7, with D perhaps matching TRBD1 (5 bases). CDR3 length equals 17 residues. V was clipped by 0 bases and J by 7 bases, with 23 bases between them. Germline-derived CDR1 and CDR2 are SGDLS and YYNGEE. In DNA, the CDR3 is TGTGCCAGCAGCGTAGTTCCACCCCCTGGGGCCCCCTTGGAGCAGTACTTC. Translating gives CASSVVPPPGAPLEQYF.

This clonotype has a handful of counts. The chain is built from TRBV6-4 and TRBJ2-1; 12 positions match TRBD2. The length of the CDR3 is 14 residues. Trimming cost V 4 bases and J 13 bases; bases outside gene matches: 8. Germline V gene lookup returns CDR1 MRHNA and CDR2 SNTAGT. The CDR3 region is CASSALAGGPEQFF. The CDR3 DNA reads TGTGCCAGCAGTGCACTAGCGGGAGGTCCGGAACAGTTCTTC.

This clonotype was seen repeatedly, ten times or more. V is TRBV6-1 and J is TRBJ2-2, with 9 bases that match TRBD1. Germline loops: CDR1 MNHNS, CDR2 SASEGT. The CDR3 is 14 amino acids. Trimming at V came to 10 bases and at J to 6 bases, leaving 9 bases not matched to a gene. CDR3 sequence: CATLWTGEAGELFF. In DNA, the CDR3 is TGTGCCACCCTGTGGACAGGGGAGGCCGGGGAGCTGTTTTTT.

The sample holds a few counts of this clonotype. A much larger clone differs from this one at a single base, so this may be a read error. The chain is built from TRBV27 and TRBJ1-6; TRBD1 is a possible D gene (6 bases). Germline V gene lookup returns CDR1 MNHEY and CDR2 SMNVEV (reference sequence). This CDR3 spans 13 amino acids. The CDR3 DNA reads as TGTGCCAGCTGTACAGGGTTGAATTCACCCCTCCGCTTT. Its translation is CASCTGLNSPLRF.

The chain is built from TRBV20-1 and TRBJ1-5; D is possibly TRBD1 (6 bases). Germline-derived CDR1 and CDR2 are DFQATT and SNEGSKA (reference sequence). The CDR3 runs 18 residues. Trimming pared 6 bases from V and 2 bases from J, leaving 26 bases between. The CDR3 DNA sequence: TGCAGTGCCCGAAAAAAATACGAAGGGGGTCTGCGCAATCAGCCCCAGCATTTT. Translation: CSARKKYEGGLRNQPQHF.

This clonotype was picked up many times. DNA of the CDR3: TGTGCCATCAGTCCGGGACTAGATACCTACGAGCAGTACTTC. It yields the protein CAISPGLDTYEQYF. This chain links TRBV10-3 with TRBJ2-7; 8 positions match TRBD2. This CDR3 region has 14 residues. V gave up 5 bases and J gave up 2 bases; unmatched junction bases: 5. Germline CDR1 is ENHRY and CDR2 is SYGVKD.

This clonotype was seen repeatedly, ten times or more. V gene TRBV9 combines with J gene TRBJ2-1, with D unclear. Trimming stripped 0 bases from V and 6 bases from J, with 13 bases between. Germline CDR1 reads SGDLS; CDR2 reads YYNGEE. This CDR3 has 15 amino acids. For the CDR3, the DNA is TGTGCCAGCAGCGTAGGAGGCGGAGTCCCCAATGAGCAGTTCTTC. It encodes CASSVGGGVPNEQFF.

This clonotype has ten or more counts. The chain links TRBV5-8 to TRBJ2-5; TRBD1 aligns across 9 bases. CDR1 and CDR2 (germline): SGHTS, YDEGEE. This CDR3 has 14 residues. Losses at the gene ends were 4 bases for V and 5 bases for J; bases not matched to a gene: 6. This CDR3 is CASSATGGRETQYF. CDR3 coding DNA: TGTGCCAGCAGCGCCACAGGGGGCAGGGAGACCCAGTACTTC.

On this clonotype itself: One base away lies a much larger clone, so this may be a sequencing read error. The chain has TRBV13 and TRBJ2-3; D is unclear. The CDR3 spans 15 residues. Deletions cut 1 base from V and 0 bases from J, with 8 bases between. CDR1 and CDR2 (germline): PRHDT, FYEKMQ (reference sequence). CDR3 in amino acids: CASSLVRASTDTQYF. The CDR3 DNA is TGTGCCAGCAGCTTAGTAAGGGCTAGCACAGATACGCAGTATTTT.

This chain connects TRBV6-1 to TRBJ2-7, with 13 bases identical to TRBD2. Germline trimming cut 4 bases from V and 0 bases from J; bases unmatched to any gene: 6. This CDR3 contains 17 residues. The germline gives CDR1 MNHNS, CDR2 SASEGT. CDR3 nucleotide sequence: TGTGCCAGCAGTGGCTTAGGACTAGCGGGAGACTCCTACGAGCAGTACTTC. It is translated as CASSGLGLAGDSYEQYF.

There are a few counts of this clonotype. The chain joins TRBV29-1 to TRBJ2-7; D is undetermined. Looked up from germline, CDR1 is SQVTM and CDR2 is ANQGSEA. V lost 4 bases, J lost 1 base, and 8 bases lay in between. The CDR3 is 12 residues long. CDR3 nucleotides: TGCAGCGTTGTTACCAGTTCCTACGAGCAGTACGTC. Its protein is CSVVTSSYEQYV.

This clonotype was observed a few times. V usage is TRBV10-3 and J usage is TRBJ1-3; D is uncertain. The CDR3 spans 16 residues. The germline CDR1 and CDR2 sequences are ENHRY and SYGVKD. Trimming left V 8 bases short and J 0 bases short, with 17 bases between. The CDR3 here is CAIRTLGQASGNTIYF. In DNA, the CDR3 is TGTGCCATCCGAACCCTCGGGCAGGCCTCTGGAAACACCATATATTTT.

V is TRBV6-2 or TRBV6-3 and J is TRBJ2-7; 9 bases fit TRBD1. The CDR3 is 14 residues long. Germline-derived CDR1 and CDR2 are MNHEY and SVGEGT. Trimming cost V 4 bases and J 4 bases; bases outside gene matches: 5. CDR3 in DNA: TGTGCCAGCAGTTCGGACAGGGGCCGGTACGAGCAGTACGTC. Its translation: CASSSDRGRYEQYV.

The rearrangement uses TRBV6-1 and TRBJ2-3, with TRBD2 matching over 13 bases. CDR3 length equals 16 residues. With V trimmed by 4 bases and J by 4 bases, 5 bases remained unmatched. The V gene's germline CDR1 is MNHNS and CDR2 SASEGT. In DNA, the CDR3 is TGTGCCAGCAGTGGGACTAGCGGGAGTGTGGCAGATACGCAGTATTTT. Translated, it gives CASSGTSGSVADTQYF.